This T cell receptor beta chain was recovered during a study of persistence of HIV-infected CD4 T cells. Remarks on this clone: The antigen remains undetermined.

Germline CDR1 LNHDA, CDR2 SQIVND (reference sequence). The CDR3 is 14 amino acids. V lost 1 base, J lost 6 bases, and 12 bases lay in between. The stimulus was an HIV-1 Gag 15-mer peptide pool, roughly 1 ug/peptide/mL. CD40L/CD69 double-negative CD45RO-high memory CD4+ T cells were collected. The immunoSEQ assay was version 4, run in survey mode. The assay was immunoSEQ multiplex PCR, and TCRdb's table has in-frame clones only and misses some. The sample carries tens of thousands of clones, 78% recorded once. The receptor comes from an adult man with HIV who was CMV-seropositive. Sample: CD4+ T cells sorted from PBMCs after 18-hour stimulation, taken from a patient who received antiretroviral therapy. The V gene is TRBV19, the J gene TRBJ1-1; no clear D. DNA for the CDR3: TGTGCCAGTAGTATAGGACACAGTGTCTCTGAAGCTTTCTTT. Translated, it gives CASSIGHSVSEAFF.